This T cell receptor beta chain was profiled in a study of monozygotic twins with inflammatory bowel disease. Turning to this clonotype: The antigen is unknown.

The CDR3 is made up of 13 amino acids. Germline values: CDR1 LGHNA, CDR2 YSLEER. There were eight separate reactions per sample in which cDNA was made. A 6-nucleotide sample barcode was carried by the UMIs, which template switching added. For each CDR3 protein, TCRdb gives one entry from its re-call of the 5' RACE reads, without DNA. This table holds about 380,000 distinct CDR3 sequences. General study results and limits: Patient repertoires may carry noise from differing immunosuppressive treatments.

This clonotype was sampled from a human donor with ulcerative colitis or Crohn's disease, or a healthy co-twin of an affected twin (not recorded which). The chain is built from TRBV4-3 and TRBJ1-2. Sequencing was performed on blood. CDR3 residues: CASSQEPSYGYTF.